The clone carrying this TCR beta chain was counted between two and nine times. This sample was included in a study of T cells in localized non-small cell lung cancer. CDR1 is MNHNS and CDR2 is SASEGT in the germline V gene. CDR3 length: 15 amino acids. The trim removed 4 bases at V and 1 base at J, leaving 6 bases unmatched. Only in-frame clones appear in the TCRdb table, and some are missing; sequencing was by immunoSEQ multiplex PCR. This table holds roughly 35,000 clones, 90% to 95% found once. Sequences were derived from peripheral blood, sampled before any cancer treatment. This TCR derives from a female donor older than 55 with stage I lung adenocarcinoma. The chain has TRBV6-1 and TRBJ1-1; 7 bases fit TRBD1. In nucleotides, the CDR3 is TGTGCCAGCAGTGCCCGACAGGGAACGAACACTGAAGCTTTCTTT. Residues: CASSARQGTNTEAFF.